This T cell receptor beta chain is drawn from a study of T cells in Graves' hyperthyroidism and ophthalmopathy (dated by TCRdb to between 2018 and 2020). A note on the overall study: Peripheral blood samples were taken at the time of initial diagnosis, prior to any treatment. To identify distinguishing TCR V-J signatures, a discovery cohort of about 95 patients was used, comprising fewer than 45 with Graves' ophthalmopathy and 57 with stable Graves' hyperthyroidism. Prospective prediction of ophthalmopathy was tested in an independent validation cohort of fewer than 20 hyperthyroidism patients and 15 to 17 patients who later progressed to ophthalmopathy. The approximately 90 discovery patients were randomly split 7:3 into training and test sets. The study also compared thyroid tissue and blood T-cell repertoires from over 5 Graves' hyperthyroidism patients. Following sampling, methimazole starting at 30 mg daily was given to hyperthyroidism patients, and high-dose intravenous methylprednisolone was given to ophthalmopathy patients. According to the paper, TCR Vbeta CDR3 sequencing was carried out on around 140 peripheral blood samples, which came from under 50 ophthalmopathy, 75 to 80 hyperthyroidism and roughly 17 progressor patients. Findings and caveats that apply to the study as a whole: A 13 V-J signature model separated ophthalmopathy from stable hyperthyroidism, with about 90% sensitivity and just under 84% specificity in cross-validation and 80%/75% in testing. During validation, the model predicted progression to ophthalmopathy a median of roughly six months ahead of onset, with almost 71% sensitivity and 72% to 80% specificity. Sample size was not statistically predetermined, and investigators were not blinded to group allocation. Most expanded thyroid clonotypes (frequency above 0.001) were also detected in blood, a finding suggesting that blood repertoires may reflect thyroid immune responses.

Stable Graves' hyperthyroidism was defined as no progression to ophthalmopathy during 18 months of follow-up. Hyperthyroidism patients were newly diagnosed, with disease duration under 2 months, and aged 18 to 65 years. Patients with uncontrolled infections, other autoimmune diseases, pregnancy or lactation were excluded. Clinical symptoms, serum thyroxine and TRAb, thyroid ultrasound, and orbital computed tomography formed the basis for the diagnoses. Ficoll-Paque density gradient centrifugation was used to isolate PBMCs from approximately 10 ml of fresh peripheral blood. Total RNA was extracted with Trizol reagent, and quality was checked on an Agilent 2100 Bioanalyzer. This clonotype was counted ten times or more. Its binding antigen is unknown. The record has no base qualities; no much larger clone is one base away. Amplification of TCR beta CDR3 regions was carried out from RNA transcripts. The TCR CDR3 was subjected to a first round of RT-PCR using the HTBI primer set and the Qiagen OneStep RT-PCR kit. A second multiplex PCR round built the libraries, followed by size selection and purification. The libraries were sequenced on an Illumina HiSeq2000 using paired-end 100 bp reads. Concerning the study's data processing: SOAPnuke was used to process the raw data, removing reads that contained adapters or uncalled bases, had a mean Phred below 15, or lacked an exact match to the constant primer or identifier. High-quality paired reads were merged using COPE v1.2.5, and each unique nucleotide sequence was defined as a clonotype. MiTCR v1.1 was used to align clonotypes to the IMGT TRBV, TRBD and TRBJ reference segments. Analysis was restricted to V-J combinations with a frequency above 0.0001, which covered over 98% of repertoires. A TCS score was defined as the ratio between F50 (clonal expansion) and ExV (chaos), using BLOSUM62-based TCRdist between CDR3 peptides within each V-J. Welch's t-statistics and random forest reduced 514 V-J features to 13, which were used in a naive Bayes classifier (R e1071). TCRdb trimmed public reads at Q25 via fastp, called clones via MiXCR and kept in-frame beta chains. Identical CDR3 protein sequences are pooled into one entry, listed with their most common genes and DNA. It is TCRdb's table, rather than the study itself, that gives the V and J calls and clone size. The sample profile shows roughly 740,000 distinct CDR3 sequences; about a sixth of them were found once. Around 8.1% of the sample rests with the top ten.

Input material: blood. The TCR sequence derives from a man younger than 30 with Graves' hyperthyroidism.

The nucleotides read TGTGCCAGCAGCCCCTCCCCCAGGGCGCCAGATACGCAGTATTTT. Translated, it reads CASSPSPRAPDTQYF. The chain joins TRBV6-1 to TRBJ2-3; a weak D assignment points to TRBD1 (5 bases agree). Reading the germline V gene gives CDR1 MNHNS and CDR2 SASEGT. Trimming costs V 6 bases and J 4 bases, and their ends lie 17 bases apart. Including cysteine and phenylalanine, the CDR3 has 15 amino acids. Only CDR3 DNA is held: 45 bases, read in frame from base 1.